Following are 17 T cell receptor beta chains from one sample sequenced in a study of control samples from healthy donors and cancer patients. Only in-frame clones appear in the TCRdb table, and some are missing; sequencing was by immunoSEQ multiplex PCR. The table has about 410,000 clones, 80% to 95% seen once. Sample: PBMCs. These receptors all come from a man aged 40-55 years with head and neck cancer.

CDR3 region: CASSLEGRGSPLHF. CDR3 DNA sequence: TGTGCCAGCAGCTTGGAAGGGAGAGGGTCACCCCTCCACTTT. This chain uses TRBV5-6 with TRBJ1-6; D is unclear. This CDR3 has 14 amino acids. Germline values: CDR1 SGHDT, CDR2 YYEEEE. The V end lost 0 bases, the J end lost 10 bases, and 11 bases lay between the germline ends.

This chain joins TRBV6-5 and TRBJ1-1; D is unresolved. The CDR3 is made up of 14 amino acids. Trimming removed 2 bases at V and 7 bases at J, with 14 bases between. Germline V lookup: CDR1 MNHEY, CDR2 SVGAGI. CDR3 sequence: CASSYGRTGLEAFF. The CDR3 bases are TGTGCCAGCAGTTACGGCCGAACCGGCCTTGAAGCTTTCTTT.

J is TRBJ2-3 and V is TRBV30; 15 bases align to TRBD2. The ends lost 4 bases at V and 4 bases at J; junction bases unmatched: 12. The length of the CDR3 is 18 residues. Germline CDR1 is GTSNPN and CDR2 is SVGIG (reference sequence). CDR3 protein: CAWTLGGTSGRWADTQYF. The CDR3 DNA sequence: TGTGCCTGGACTTTAGGTGGGACTAGCGGGAGGTGGGCAGATACGCAGTATTTT.

The chain has TRBV27 and TRBJ1-1, with D unclear. The CDR3 is 14 residues long. Germline values: CDR1 MNHEY, CDR2 SMNVEV (reference sequence). V gave up 3 bases and J gave up 1 base, with 9 bases separating them. The CDR3 loop is CASSFWAGNTEAFF. The CDR3 region has the DNA TGTGCCAGCAGTTTTTGGGCGGGGAACACTGAAGCTTTCTTT.

This chain uses TRBV3-1 (or the pseudogene TRBV3-2) with TRBJ2-1; D gene unclear. Between the trimmed V and J ends, which lost 3 bases and 5 bases, there was a span of 11 bases. The CDR3 extends over 14 amino acids. Germline loops: CDR1 LGHDT, CDR2 YNNKEL (reference sequence). CDR3 bases: TGTGCCAGCAGCCACCTTGGAGCCAACAATGAGCAGTTCTTC. This sequence encodes CASSHLGANNEQFF.

The genes are TRBV11-2 and TRBJ1-2, with no clear D. The length of the CDR3 is 13 residues. From germline, CDR1 is SGHAT and CDR2 FQNNGV. With 3 bases removed from V and 8 bases from J, the gap between germline ends came to 13 bases. Written as DNA, the CDR3 is TGTGCCAGCAGCTTTGACCTATCCTCCGGCTACACCTTC. Its translation is CASSFDLSSGYTF.

The J gene is TRBJ1-1, the V gene TRBV12-3 or TRBV12-4; D perhaps matches TRBD1 (5 bases). This CDR3 comprises 12 residues. V was clipped by 0 bases and J by 8 bases, with 7 bases between them. The CDR3: CASSLAGAEAFF. CDR3 coding DNA: TGTGCCAGCAGTTTAGCAGGGGCGGAAGCTTTCTTT.

The chain is built from TRBV10-1 and TRBJ2-3; D remains unclear. This CDR3 comprises 13 residues. V was clipped by 4 bases and J by 1 base, with 6 bases between them. Germline assignment: CDR1 WNHNN and CDR2 SYGVQD (reference sequence). In nucleotides, the CDR3 is TGCGCCAGCAGTGTCCATGGCACAGATACGCAGTATTTT. Translating gives CASSVHGTDTQYF.

The V gene is TRBV5-1, the J gene TRBJ1-1, with TRBD1 matching 8 bases. Per germline, CDR1 SGHRS and CDR2 YFSETQ. There are 15 residues in the CDR3. Trimming cost V 5 bases and J 1 base; bases outside gene matches: 7. The CDR3 sequence is CASSPQGARNTEAFF. CDR3 bases: TGCGCCAGCAGTCCGCAGGGGGCGAGGAACACTGAAGCTTTCTTT.

V gene TRBV7-9 combines with J gene TRBJ1-3; 9 bases map to TRBD1. The V gene end was trimmed by 5 bases and the J gene end by 4 bases; junction bases not matched to a gene: 6. The CDR3 extends over 15 amino acids. The V gene's germline CDR1 is SEHNR and CDR2 FQNEAQ (reference sequence). The CDR3 spells CASSRGQGLGNTIYF. CDR3 bases: TGTGCCAGCAGCCGGGGACAGGGATTGGGAAACACCATATATTTT.

The rearrangement links TRBV5-1 to TRBJ2-1, with D possibly TRBD1 on 5 matching bases. The CDR3 runs 16 residues. V gave up 0 bases and J gave up 3 bases, with 13 bases separating them. CDR1 SGHRS and CDR2 YFSETQ come from the germline V gene. The CDR3 sequence: CASSLAFSRGYNEQFF. For the CDR3, the DNA is TGCGCCAGCAGCTTGGCCTTCTCAAGGGGCTACAATGAGCAGTTCTTC. Supplemented by reference TRBV5-1 and TRBJ2-1, the full variable domain reads KAGVTQTPRYLIKTRGQQVTLSCSPISGHRSVSWYQQTPGQGLQFLFEYFSETQRNKGNFPGRFSGRQFSNSRSEMNVSTLELGDSALYLCASSLAFSRGYNEQFFGPGTRLTVL.

The V gene is TRBV12-3 or TRBV12-4, the J gene TRBJ1-1; the D gene is possibly TRBD1 (6 bases). The CDR3 is 13 residues long. V dropped 10 bases and J dropped 1 base, with 13 bases sitting between them. The CDR3 DNA reads TGTGCCACCTTCATGGACAGGAACACTGAAGCTTTCTTT. Protein sequence: CATFMDRNTEAFF.

The chain recombines TRBV3-1 (or the pseudogene TRBV3-2) with TRBJ1-3, with D perhaps TRBD1 (5 bases). Trimming shortened V by 1 base and J by 2 bases, and 24 bases separated the two germline ends. The V gene's germline CDR1 is LGHDT and CDR2 YNNKEL (reference sequence). This CDR3 spans 20 amino acids. The CDR3 loop is CASSQVVGAGRALTGNTIYF. The CDR3 region has the DNA TGTGCCAGCAGCCAAGTGGTAGGGGCAGGACGAGCTCTAACTGGAAACACCATATATTTT.

This clone has more than one count but fewer than ten. The rearrangement joins TRBV4-2 to TRBJ1-5; no clear D. Trimming left V 0 bases short and J 1 base short, with 7 bases between. This CDR3 is 15 amino acids long. Germline V CDR1 and CDR2: LGHNA, YNFKEQ. Written as DNA, the CDR3 is TGTGCCAGCAGCCAAGAAGAGGGAAGCAATCAGCCCCAGCATTTT. Its protein product is CASSQEEGSNQPQHF.

V and J are TRBV5-6 and TRBJ1-2; 9 nucleotides match TRBD1. V was clipped by 0 bases and J by 3 bases; unmatched bases: 3. The CDR3 is made up of 15 amino acids. The germline V gene encodes CDR1 SGHDT and CDR2 YYEEEE. CDR3 protein: CASSLGTGAHYGYTF. The CDR3 coding sequence is TGTGCCAGCAGCTTGGGGACAGGGGCTCACTATGGCTACACCTTC.

The rearrangement links TRBV28 to TRBJ2-5, with 14 bases that match TRBD2. Germline assignment: CDR1 MDHEN and CDR2 SYDVKM. The CDR3 is made up of 18 amino acids. The trim removed 4 bases at V and 5 bases at J, leaving 12 bases unmatched. The CDR3 here is CASSSSRLAGGPRETQYF. The CDR3 nucleotides are TGTGCCAGCAGTTCTTCCAGACTAGCGGGGGGGCCTCGGGAGACCCAGTACTTC. Together with reference TRBV28 and TRBJ2-5, the CDR3 gives the full variable domain: DVKVTQSSRYLVKRTGEKVFLECVQDMDHENMFWYRQDPGLGLRLIYFSYDVKMKEKGDIPEGYSVSREKKERFSLILESASTNQTSMYLCASSSSRLAGGPRETQYFGPGTRLLVL.

The rearrangement uses TRBV5-6 and TRBJ1-4, with D perhaps TRBD1 (5 bases). The CDR3 loop spans 14 amino acids. Per germline, CDR1 SGHDT and CDR2 YYEEEE. V lost 5 bases to trimming and J lost 6 bases, with 14 bases between them. CDR3 region: CASSTGPGDEKLFF. The CDR3 nucleotides are TGTGCCAGCAGTACTGGACCGGGGGATGAAAAACTGTTTTTT. The whole variable domain, remainder taken from reference TRBV5-6 and TRBJ1-4, is DAGVTQSPTHLIKTRGQQVTLRCSPKSGHDTVSWYQQALGQGPQFIFQYYEEEERQRGNFPDRFSGHQFPNYSSELNVNALLLGDSALYLCASSTGPGDEKLFFGSGTQLSVL.